This T cell receptor (beta chain) is drawn from a study of ipilimumab plus nivolumab after autologous stem cell transplantation. The overall study: Myeloma cases were transplant-naive high-risk or relapsed within 3 years post first autologous transplant. Notes on the study in general: TCR repertoire, Treg phenotype and gut microbiota reportedly support more study of this approach.

Patients got ipilimumab 1 mg/kg beginning 14 to 28 days post-transplant. Data came from immunoSEQ multiplex PCR; TCRdb stores just in-frame clones and leaves some out. The table lists roughly 12,000 clones, about 74% of them singletons, with approximately 11% in the top ten. Of note for this clone: What it binds is unknown.

The CDR3 covers 12 residues. Germline V gene lookup returns CDR1 ENHRY and CDR2 SYGVKD. This receptor was taken from a male donor with multiple myeloma. The chain uses TRBV10-3 and TRBJ2-4, with no clear D. The sample was PBMCs, taken in a trial of ipilimumab plus nivolumab as post-transplant consolidation. The CDR3 protein is CYPPTAKNIQYF. In DNA, the CDR3 is TGTTACCCCCCGACGGCCAAAAACATTCAGTACTTC.